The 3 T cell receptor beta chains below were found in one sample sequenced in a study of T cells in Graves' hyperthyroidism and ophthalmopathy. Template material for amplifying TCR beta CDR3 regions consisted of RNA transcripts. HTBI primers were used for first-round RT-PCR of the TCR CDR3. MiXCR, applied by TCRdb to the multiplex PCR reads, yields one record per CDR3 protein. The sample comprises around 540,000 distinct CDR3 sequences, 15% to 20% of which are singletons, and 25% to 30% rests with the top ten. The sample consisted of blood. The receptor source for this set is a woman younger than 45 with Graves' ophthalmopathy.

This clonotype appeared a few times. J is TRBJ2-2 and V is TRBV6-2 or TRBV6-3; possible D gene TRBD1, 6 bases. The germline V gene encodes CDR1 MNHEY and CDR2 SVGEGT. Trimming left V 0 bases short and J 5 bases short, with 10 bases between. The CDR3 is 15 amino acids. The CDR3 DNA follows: TGTGCCAGCAGTTACTCGCAGGGGAAGACCGGGGAGCTGTTTTTT. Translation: CASSYSQGKTGELFF.

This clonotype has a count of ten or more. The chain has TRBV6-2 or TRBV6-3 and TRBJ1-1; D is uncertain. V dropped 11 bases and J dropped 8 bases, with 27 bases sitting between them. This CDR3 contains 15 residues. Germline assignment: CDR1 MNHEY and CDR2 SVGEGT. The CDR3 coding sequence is TGTGCCTCGGCCTTTCGTGTGTTGGCCGGGGAAGAAGCTTTCTTT. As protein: CASAFRVLAGEEAFF.

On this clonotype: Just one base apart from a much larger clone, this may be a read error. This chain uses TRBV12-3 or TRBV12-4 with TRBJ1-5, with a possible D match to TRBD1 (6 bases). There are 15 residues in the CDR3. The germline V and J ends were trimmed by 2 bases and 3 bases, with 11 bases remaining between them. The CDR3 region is CASSLRRQDNQPQHF. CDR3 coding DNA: TGTGCCAGCAGTTTACGACGACAGGACAATCAGCCCCAGCATTTT.